What follows are 10 T cell receptor beta chains derived from one specimen sequenced in a study of OX40 agonist ivuxolimab in advanced cancers. Data came from immunoSEQ multiplex PCR; TCRdb stores just in-frame clones and leaves some out. The sample shows tens of thousands of clones, about 92% of them seen only once. This material consisted of CD4+ or CD8+ T cells sorted from blood, taken in a trial of the OX40 agonist ivuxolimab. These receptors were obtained from an adult with an advanced solid tumor such as melanoma, head and neck, liver or kidney cancer.

This chain links TRBV5-1 with TRBJ2-1; D ambiguous. Trimming pared 0 bases from V and 1 base from J, leaving 14 bases between. This CDR3 region has 17 residues. Per germline, CDR1 SGHRS and CDR2 YFSETQ. CDR3 protein: CASSLVAVPRSYNEQFF. Written as DNA, the CDR3 is TGCGCCAGCAGCTTGGTGGCGGTCCCCAGGTCCTACAATGAGCAGTTCTTC.

The chain has TRBV4-1 and TRBJ1-1; D not certain. Germline CDR1 MGHRA, CDR2 YSYEKL. The V end lost 5 bases, the J end lost 1 base, and 11 bases lay between the germline ends. CDR3 size: 14 residues. CDR3 sequence (DNA): TGCGCCAGCAGCAACTGGGCCTCGAACACTGAAGCTTTCTTT. It is translated as CASSNWASNTEAFF.

This rearrangement joins TRBV6-1 to TRBJ2-7, with no clear D. Germline V gene sequence: CDR1 MNHNS, CDR2 SASEGT. V lost 0 bases and J 4 bases, leaving 7 bases between the germline ends. The length of the CDR3 is 13 residues. Written as DNA, the CDR3 is TGTGCCAGCAGTGAAGCGTGGGTATACGAGCAGTACTTC. Translating gives CASSEAWVYEQYF.

This clone has more than one count but fewer than ten. The chain couples TRBV6-5 to TRBJ2-7; D is perhaps TRBD1 (5 bases). Germline values: CDR1 MNHEY, CDR2 SVGAGI. V dropped 2 bases and J dropped 0 bases, with 8 bases sitting between them. This CDR3 is built from 14 residues. The CDR3: CASSYQGLSYEQYF. The CDR3 DNA reads as TGTGCCAGCAGTTACCAGGGTCTCTCCTACGAGCAGTACTTC.

The chain recombines TRBV7-9 with TRBJ2-1; unclear D gene. CDR1 and CDR2 (germline): SEHNR, FQNEAQ (reference sequence). CDR3 length equals 11 residues. Between the trimmed V and J ends, which lost 6 bases and 4 bases, there was a span of 4 bases. The CDR3 loop reads CASRPYNEQFF. DNA for the CDR3: TGTGCCAGCAGACCGTACAATGAGCAGTTCTTC.

V usage is TRBV7-7 and J usage is TRBJ2-1; D unresolved. In germline, CDR1 is SSHAT, CDR2 FNYEAQ (reference sequence). This CDR3 has 13 residues. V was cut by 4 bases and J by 6 bases, with 10 bases left in between. The CDR3 spells CASSSRSANEQFF. DNA for the CDR3: TGTGCCAGCAGCTCCCGTTCGGCCAATGAGCAGTTCTTC.

The chain carries TRBV10-3 and TRBJ2-1; TRBD2 matches at 7 bases. J was trimmed by 4 bases and V by 6 bases; bases with no gene match: 3. Per germline, CDR1 ENHRY and CDR2 SYGVKD. The CDR3 extends over 13 amino acids. CDR3 residues: CAIRGGVYNEQFF. The DNA for the CDR3 is TGTGCCATCAGGGGGGGGGTGTACAATGAGCAGTTCTTC.

This chain uses TRBV5-6 with TRBJ1-2, with 7 bases matching TRBD1. V shed 3 bases and J 4 bases; nucleotides not matched to a gene: 9. The CDR3 consists of 15 residues. Germline V gene data show CDR1 as SGHDT and CDR2 as YYEEEE. Here the CDR3 DNA reads TGTGCCAGCAGCTCTCCCGGGACAGCGCTCTATGGCTACACCTTC. Residues: CASSSPGTALYGYTF.

The chain recombines TRBV7-9 with TRBJ2-3, with TRBD2 as a possible D gene (5 bases). Germline CDR1 is SEHNR and CDR2 is FQNEAQ (reference sequence). This CDR3 region has 16 residues. The germline V and J ends were trimmed by 3 bases and 2 bases, with 15 bases remaining between them. The CDR3 DNA follows: TGTGCCAGCAGCTTCTTCAGGACTTCTTACACAGATACGCAGTATTTT. This gives the protein CASSFFRTSYTDTQYF.

The genes are TRBV6-9 and TRBJ1-2; possible D gene TRBD1, 5 bases. Germline CDR1 MNHGY, CDR2 SVAAGI. CDR3 length equals 12 residues. With 7 bases removed from V and 5 bases from J, the gap between germline ends came to 11 bases. The CDR3 DNA follows: TGTGCCAGCACACGCGCAGGGTATGGCTACACCTTC. It encodes CASTRAGYGYTF.